These T cell receptor beta chains were read from a single sample in a study of T cell changes during pregnancy in multiple sclerosis. Using immunoSEQ multiplex PCR, the repertoire was profiled, and TCRdb retains in-frame clones only, with some absent. The data hold 25,000 to 35,000 clones, with over 85% observed a single time. This specimen was CD4+ T cells from peripheral blood mononuclear cells, taken in the second trimester of pregnancy. The receptor source for this set is a female donor in good health, enrolled as a control in a pregnancy study. Each CDR3 is given with its conserved first and last residue. A D gene is named only where the DNA matches it firmly. Rows give clone size only sometimes, using once, few, many, or a class for an expanded clone.

V,size,D,J,CDR3,DNA
TRBV11-2,once,NA,TRBJ2-1,CASIENRVSEQFF,TGTGCCAGCATCGAAAACAGGGTTAGTGAGCAGTTCTTC
TRBV9,NA,TRBD1,TRBJ1-3,CASSVQPGQSSGNTIYF,TGTGCCAGCAGCGTTCAACCGGGACAGAGCTCTGGAAACACCATATATTTT
TRBV5-1,NA,NA,TRBJ2-1,CASSLEQQRNEQFF,TGCGCCAGCAGCTTGGAACAGCAAAGGAATGAGCAGTTCTTC
TRBV29-1,NA,NA,TRBJ2-5,CSVEGRVGQETQYF,TGCAGCGTTGAGGGCAGGGTGGGACAAGAGACCCAGTACTTC
TRBV9,NA,NA,TRBJ2-5,CASSLGETQYF,TGTGCCAGCAGCCTCGGTGAGACCCAGTACTTC
TRBV27,NA,NA,TRBJ2-7,CASSARPFQVYEQYF,TGTGCCAGCAGTGCCCGACCGTTTCAGGTCTACGAGCAGTACTTC
TRBV25-1,few,TRBD1,TRBJ1-1,CASRETGGRTEAFF,TGTGCCAGCAGGGAGACAGGGGGCAGGACTGAAGCTTTCTTT
TRBV5-1,NA,TRBD1,TRBJ2-7,CASSLGQGAREQYF,TGCGCCAGCAGCTTGGGGCAGGGGGCCCGCGAGCAGTACTTC
TRBV7-2,NA,NA,TRBJ2-3,CASSLALSGRDTQYF,TGTGCCAGCAGCTTAGCGCTTAGCGGCAGGGATACGCAGTATTTT
TRBV2,NA,NA,TRBJ1-5,CASHEVNQPQHF,TGTGCCAGCCACGAGGTCAATCAGCCCCAGCATTTT
TRBV14,once,TRBD2,TRBJ2-3,CASSQPRTSGGPGVTETSTDTQYF,TGTGCCAGCAGCCAACCTCGGACTAGCGGGGGGCCCGGCGTAACCGAAACTAGCACAGATACGCAGTATTTT
TRBV18,NA,TRBD2,TRBJ2-1,CASSPPSGVNEQFF,TGTGCCAGCTCACCCCCTAGCGGAGTCAATGAGCAGTTCTTC
TRBV5-4,NA,NA,TRBJ1-2,CASSSSEGVGYGYTF,TGTGCCAGCAGCTCCTCGGAAGGAGTTGGCTATGGCTACACCTTC
TRBV6-5,NA,TRBD1,TRBJ1-1,CASTSPGGIPFF,TGTGCCAGCACATCGCCAGGGGGCATCCCTTTCTTT
TRBV5-8,NA,NA,TRBJ2-3,CASSPVADTQYF,TGTGCCAGCAGCCCGGTAGCAGATACGCAGTATTTT
TRBV5-1,NA,NA,TRBJ1-1,CASSFGQNTEAFF,TGCGCCAGCAGCTTTGGGCAGAACACTGAAGCTTTCTTT
TRBV10-1,NA,NA,TRBJ2-2,CASSGGLTGELFF,TGCGCCAGCAGTGGGGGACTTACCGGGGAGCTGTTTTTT
TRBV14,NA,TRBD2,TRBJ2-1,CASSPRTSWGEQFF,TGTGCCAGCAGCCCACGGACTAGCTGGGGTGAGCAGTTCTTC
TRBV19,NA,NA,TRBJ2-7,CASSIGAGSPYEQYF,TGTGCCAGTAGTATAGGGGCGGGATCCCCCTACGAGCAGTACTTC
TRBV13,NA,TRBD1,TRBJ1-1,CASSYSGTGGSKNTEAFF,TGTGCCAGCAGCTACTCCGGGACAGGGGGTTCAAAGAACACTGAAGCTTTCTTT
TRBV4-3,NA,TRBD2,TRBJ2-7,CASSQGLSGGADRHEQYF,TGCGCCAGCAGCCAAGGTCTTAGCGGGGGGGCTGACCGACACGAGCAGTACTTC
TRBV9,NA,TRBD2,TRBJ2-1,CASSVGNSGGNEQFF,TGTGCCAGCAGCGTAGGGAATAGCGGGGGGAATGAGCAGTTCTTC
TRBV4-1,NA,TRBD1,TRBJ2-7,CASSQVGQGSIYEQYF,TGCGCCAGCAGCCAAGTGGGACAGGGGTCAATCTACGAGCAGTACTTC
TRBV7-2,NA,TRBD1,TRBJ1-1,CASSPKQGLSTEAFF,TGTGCCAGCAGCCCAAAACAGGGGTTGTCCACTGAAGCTTTCTTT
TRBV5-1,NA,TRBD2,TRBJ2-7,CASSPGTSGVRTYEQYF,TGCGCCAGCAGCCCCGGGACTAGCGGGGTACGAACCTACGAGCAGTACTTC
TRBV18,once,TRBD2,TRBJ2-7,CASSPTLAGGNYEQYF,TGTGCCAGCTCACCAACTCTAGCGGGGGGCAATTACGAGCAGTACTTC
TRBV6-1,NA,NA,TRBJ2-3,CASSEWTAGLTSTDTQYF,TGTGCCAGCAGTGAATGGACGGCGGGGCTCACCAGCACAGATACGCAGTATTTT
TRBV11-2,NA,NA,TRBJ1-1,CASSLDRDTEAFF,TGTGCCAGCAGCTTAGATCGAGACACTGAAGCTTTCTTT
TRBV29-1,NA,NA,TRBJ1-2,CSVEEGRGWRYGYTF,TGCAGCGTTGAAGAAGGGCGCGGATGGAGGTATGGCTACACCTTC
TRBV5-5,NA,TRBD1,TRBJ1-4,CASSFSTGRLFF,TGTGCCAGCAGCTTCTCGACAGGGAGACTGTTTTTT
TRBV5-4,NA,NA,TRBJ2-1,CASSSRGAASYNEQFF,TGTGCCAGCAGCAGCCGGGGGGCTGCATCCTACAATGAGCAGTTCTTC
TRBV30,NA,TRBD2,TRBJ2-7,CARGERGWDEQYF,TGTGCTCGGGGGGAGAGGGGTTGGGACGAGCAGTACTTC
TRBV7-2,NA,NA,TRBJ2-4,CASSLAQASRLAALAKNIQYF,TGTGCCAGCAGCTTAGCGCAGGCCAGCCGATTAGCGGCCCTAGCCAAAAACATTCAGTACTTC
TRBV5-8,NA,TRBD1,TRBJ2-7,CASSPRDRTYEQYF,TGTGCCAGCAGCCCACGGGACAGGACCTACGAGCAGTACTTC
TRBV6-4,NA,NA,TRBJ1-1,CASSVSTARNTEAFF,TGTGCCAGCAGTGTTTCGACAGCACGGAACACTGAAGCTTTCTTT
TRBV5-7,once,NA,TRBJ1-3,CASSLSARRYGNTIYF,TGTGCCAGCAGCTTGAGTGCCAGGCGATATGGAAACACCATATATTTT